The 11 T cell receptor beta chains listed next were all sequenced from one sample in a study of blood T cells in healthy people across ages (dated by TCRdb to about 2015). Library preparation employed 5' RACE. Sequencing instrument: Illumina HiSeq 2500. A second PCR of roughly 7 to 12 cycles was run with a J-beta primer mix and a sample-barcoded 5' primer. TCRdb handled the public reads itself, with Q25 trimming in fastp and clone calling in MiXCR, and kept productive beta chains. Each CDR3 protein appears once, grouped with its most common genes and DNA. The sample includes 1.5 million to 2 million distinct CDR3 sequences, with 28% observed a single time. The ten biggest clones cover roughly 8% of the sample. Sample: blood. The receptors here all came from a woman in her twenties or thirties in good health.

The rearrangement uses TRBV7-2 and TRBJ2-1, with D possibly being TRBD2 (5 bases). V lost 1 base and J 2 bases, leaving 12 bases between the germline ends. The CDR3 length is 16 residues. Germline V gene data show CDR1 as SGHTA and CDR2 as FQGNSA. The CDR3 is CASSLGGAGPYNEQFF. For the CDR3, the DNA is TGTGCCAGCAGCTTAGGCGGTGCGGGTCCCTACAATGAGCAGTTCTTC.

The J gene is TRBJ2-3, the V gene TRBV5-1; D is perhaps TRBD2 (6 bases). In germline, CDR1 is SGHRS, CDR2 YFSETQ. Trimming took off 7 bases at V and 3 bases at J, with 12 bases between the two ends. This CDR3 comprises 13 residues. The CDR3 sequence: CASQGDLTDTQYF. The CDR3 DNA sequence: TGCGCCAGCCAAGGGGACTTAACAGATACGCAGTATTTT.

This clonotype has ten or more counts. The chain is built from TRBV29-1 and TRBJ2-1; TRBD2 matches 9 bases. This CDR3 spans 15 amino acids. Looked up from germline, CDR1 is SQVTM and CDR2 is ANQGSEA. Trimming cost V 5 bases and J 4 bases; bases outside gene matches: 9. This chain's CDR3 is CSVRGGGAAYNEQFF. The CDR3 nucleotides are TGCAGCGTTCGTGGCGGGGGGGCGGCGTACAATGAGCAGTTCTTC.

The chain carries TRBV5-1 and TRBJ2-5; D not resolved. Trimming stripped 0 bases from V and 1 base from J, with 10 bases between. Germline CDR1 reads SGHRS; CDR2 reads YFSETQ. CDR3 length: 15 amino acids. CDR3 sequence: CASSLVPNRQETQYF. The CDR3 nucleotides are TGCGCCAGCAGCTTGGTCCCGAACCGCCAAGAGACCCAGTACTTC.

The chain is built from TRBV29-1 and TRBJ1-2, with 7 nucleotides matching TRBD1. The J segment lost 6 bases and the V segment lost 3 bases, leaving 13 bases of the junction unmatched. Germline loops: CDR1 SQVTM, CDR2 ANQGSEA. CDR3 length equals 15 residues. The CDR3 region is CSVERTGAFPNGYTF. The CDR3 region has the DNA TGCAGCGTTGAGAGGACAGGTGCTTTTCCCAATGGCTACACCTTC.

For this clonotype: Germline is not matched at one junction end, which may reflect a read error. This chain joins TRBV5-5 and TRBJ1-1; D is unresolved. CDR1 and CDR2 from the germline V gene are SGHKS and YYEKEE (reference sequence). The CDR3 is 13 residues long. This CDR3 reads CAGSLYENTEAFF. Written as DNA, the CDR3 is TGTGCCGGCAGCTTGTATGAGAACACTGAAGCTTTCTTT. Looking up the rest from reference TRBV5-5 and TRBJ1-1 gives the full variable domain: DAGVTQSPTHLIKTRGQQVTLRCSPISGHKSVSWYQQVLGQGPQFIFQYYEKEERGRGNFPDRFSARQFPNYSSELNVNALLLGDSALYLCAGSLYENTEAFFGQGTRLTVV.

The chain uses TRBV29-1 and TRBJ2-5; TRBD2 matches 13 bases. Trimming took 5 bases from V and 11 from J; bases not matched to a gene: 11. The CDR3 is 14 amino acids. Germline loops: CDR1 SQVTM, CDR2 ANQGSEA. The chain's CDR3 is CSVLRTSGSYKQYF. CDR3 coding DNA: TGCAGCGTTTTACGGACTAGCGGGAGTTACAAGCAGTACTTC.

This clonotype was seen a handful of times. This chain connects TRBV2 to TRBJ2-7; TRBD2 aligns across 7 bases. Germline V gene sequence: CDR1 SNHLY, CDR2 FYNNEI. The ends lost 7 bases at V and 2 bases at J; junction bases unmatched: 8. This CDR3 has 14 residues. The CDR3 sequence is CASNGLGLTYEQYF. In DNA form, the CDR3 reads TGTGCCAGCAATGGACTAGGCCTTACCTACGAGCAGTACTTC.

This clonotype was recorded a few times. The CDR3 spells CSASQGLAGAYNEQFF. The CDR3 DNA reads TGCAGCGCGAGCCAGGGACTAGCGGGAGCCTACAATGAGCAGTTCTTC. The chain employs TRBV20-1 and TRBJ2-1; TRBD2 matches at 14 bases. CDR3 length: 16 amino acids. Germline V gene data show CDR1 as DFQATT and CDR2 as SNEGSKA (reference sequence).

Worth noting for this clonotype: A much larger clone differs from this one at a single base, so this may be a read error. V is TRBV6-2 or TRBV6-3 and J is TRBJ2-7; D is perhaps TRBD1 or TRBD2 (5 bases each). Germline CDR1 is MNHEY and CDR2 is SVGEGT. This CDR3 has 14 residues. CDR3 sequence: CASSRGIPPYKQYF. In DNA form, the CDR3 reads TGTGCCAGCAGTCGGGGCATTCCTCCCTACAAGCAGTACTTC.

This clonotype came up a few times. The chain recombines TRBV7-4 with TRBJ2-1; 12 bases are a match to TRBD2. Germline CDR1 reads SGHVT; CDR2 reads SQSDAQ. V shed 4 bases, J shed 5 bases, and the junction held 6 bases outside the gene matches. The CDR3 covers 16 residues. The CDR3 coding sequence is TGTGCCAGCAGCTCAATAACTAGCGGGGGGCACAATGAGCAGTTCTTC. Translation gives CASSSITSGGHNEQFF.